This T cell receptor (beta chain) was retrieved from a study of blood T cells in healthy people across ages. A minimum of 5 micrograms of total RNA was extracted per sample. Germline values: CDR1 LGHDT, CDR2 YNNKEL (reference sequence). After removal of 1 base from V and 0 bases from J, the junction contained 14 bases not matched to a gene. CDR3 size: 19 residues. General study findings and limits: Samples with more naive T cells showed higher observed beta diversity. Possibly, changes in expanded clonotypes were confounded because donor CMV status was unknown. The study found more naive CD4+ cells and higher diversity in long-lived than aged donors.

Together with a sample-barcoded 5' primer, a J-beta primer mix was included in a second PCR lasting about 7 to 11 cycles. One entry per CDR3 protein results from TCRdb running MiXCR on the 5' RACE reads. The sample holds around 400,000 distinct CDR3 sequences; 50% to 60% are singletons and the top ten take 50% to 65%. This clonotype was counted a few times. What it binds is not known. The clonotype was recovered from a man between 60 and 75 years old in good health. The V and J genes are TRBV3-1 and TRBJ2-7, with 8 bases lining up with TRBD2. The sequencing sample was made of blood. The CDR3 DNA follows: TGTGCCAGCAGCCAAGGATGTAGCGGGGCCAACCTTAGCTCCTACGAGCAGTACTTC. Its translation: CASSQGCSGANLSSYEQYF.